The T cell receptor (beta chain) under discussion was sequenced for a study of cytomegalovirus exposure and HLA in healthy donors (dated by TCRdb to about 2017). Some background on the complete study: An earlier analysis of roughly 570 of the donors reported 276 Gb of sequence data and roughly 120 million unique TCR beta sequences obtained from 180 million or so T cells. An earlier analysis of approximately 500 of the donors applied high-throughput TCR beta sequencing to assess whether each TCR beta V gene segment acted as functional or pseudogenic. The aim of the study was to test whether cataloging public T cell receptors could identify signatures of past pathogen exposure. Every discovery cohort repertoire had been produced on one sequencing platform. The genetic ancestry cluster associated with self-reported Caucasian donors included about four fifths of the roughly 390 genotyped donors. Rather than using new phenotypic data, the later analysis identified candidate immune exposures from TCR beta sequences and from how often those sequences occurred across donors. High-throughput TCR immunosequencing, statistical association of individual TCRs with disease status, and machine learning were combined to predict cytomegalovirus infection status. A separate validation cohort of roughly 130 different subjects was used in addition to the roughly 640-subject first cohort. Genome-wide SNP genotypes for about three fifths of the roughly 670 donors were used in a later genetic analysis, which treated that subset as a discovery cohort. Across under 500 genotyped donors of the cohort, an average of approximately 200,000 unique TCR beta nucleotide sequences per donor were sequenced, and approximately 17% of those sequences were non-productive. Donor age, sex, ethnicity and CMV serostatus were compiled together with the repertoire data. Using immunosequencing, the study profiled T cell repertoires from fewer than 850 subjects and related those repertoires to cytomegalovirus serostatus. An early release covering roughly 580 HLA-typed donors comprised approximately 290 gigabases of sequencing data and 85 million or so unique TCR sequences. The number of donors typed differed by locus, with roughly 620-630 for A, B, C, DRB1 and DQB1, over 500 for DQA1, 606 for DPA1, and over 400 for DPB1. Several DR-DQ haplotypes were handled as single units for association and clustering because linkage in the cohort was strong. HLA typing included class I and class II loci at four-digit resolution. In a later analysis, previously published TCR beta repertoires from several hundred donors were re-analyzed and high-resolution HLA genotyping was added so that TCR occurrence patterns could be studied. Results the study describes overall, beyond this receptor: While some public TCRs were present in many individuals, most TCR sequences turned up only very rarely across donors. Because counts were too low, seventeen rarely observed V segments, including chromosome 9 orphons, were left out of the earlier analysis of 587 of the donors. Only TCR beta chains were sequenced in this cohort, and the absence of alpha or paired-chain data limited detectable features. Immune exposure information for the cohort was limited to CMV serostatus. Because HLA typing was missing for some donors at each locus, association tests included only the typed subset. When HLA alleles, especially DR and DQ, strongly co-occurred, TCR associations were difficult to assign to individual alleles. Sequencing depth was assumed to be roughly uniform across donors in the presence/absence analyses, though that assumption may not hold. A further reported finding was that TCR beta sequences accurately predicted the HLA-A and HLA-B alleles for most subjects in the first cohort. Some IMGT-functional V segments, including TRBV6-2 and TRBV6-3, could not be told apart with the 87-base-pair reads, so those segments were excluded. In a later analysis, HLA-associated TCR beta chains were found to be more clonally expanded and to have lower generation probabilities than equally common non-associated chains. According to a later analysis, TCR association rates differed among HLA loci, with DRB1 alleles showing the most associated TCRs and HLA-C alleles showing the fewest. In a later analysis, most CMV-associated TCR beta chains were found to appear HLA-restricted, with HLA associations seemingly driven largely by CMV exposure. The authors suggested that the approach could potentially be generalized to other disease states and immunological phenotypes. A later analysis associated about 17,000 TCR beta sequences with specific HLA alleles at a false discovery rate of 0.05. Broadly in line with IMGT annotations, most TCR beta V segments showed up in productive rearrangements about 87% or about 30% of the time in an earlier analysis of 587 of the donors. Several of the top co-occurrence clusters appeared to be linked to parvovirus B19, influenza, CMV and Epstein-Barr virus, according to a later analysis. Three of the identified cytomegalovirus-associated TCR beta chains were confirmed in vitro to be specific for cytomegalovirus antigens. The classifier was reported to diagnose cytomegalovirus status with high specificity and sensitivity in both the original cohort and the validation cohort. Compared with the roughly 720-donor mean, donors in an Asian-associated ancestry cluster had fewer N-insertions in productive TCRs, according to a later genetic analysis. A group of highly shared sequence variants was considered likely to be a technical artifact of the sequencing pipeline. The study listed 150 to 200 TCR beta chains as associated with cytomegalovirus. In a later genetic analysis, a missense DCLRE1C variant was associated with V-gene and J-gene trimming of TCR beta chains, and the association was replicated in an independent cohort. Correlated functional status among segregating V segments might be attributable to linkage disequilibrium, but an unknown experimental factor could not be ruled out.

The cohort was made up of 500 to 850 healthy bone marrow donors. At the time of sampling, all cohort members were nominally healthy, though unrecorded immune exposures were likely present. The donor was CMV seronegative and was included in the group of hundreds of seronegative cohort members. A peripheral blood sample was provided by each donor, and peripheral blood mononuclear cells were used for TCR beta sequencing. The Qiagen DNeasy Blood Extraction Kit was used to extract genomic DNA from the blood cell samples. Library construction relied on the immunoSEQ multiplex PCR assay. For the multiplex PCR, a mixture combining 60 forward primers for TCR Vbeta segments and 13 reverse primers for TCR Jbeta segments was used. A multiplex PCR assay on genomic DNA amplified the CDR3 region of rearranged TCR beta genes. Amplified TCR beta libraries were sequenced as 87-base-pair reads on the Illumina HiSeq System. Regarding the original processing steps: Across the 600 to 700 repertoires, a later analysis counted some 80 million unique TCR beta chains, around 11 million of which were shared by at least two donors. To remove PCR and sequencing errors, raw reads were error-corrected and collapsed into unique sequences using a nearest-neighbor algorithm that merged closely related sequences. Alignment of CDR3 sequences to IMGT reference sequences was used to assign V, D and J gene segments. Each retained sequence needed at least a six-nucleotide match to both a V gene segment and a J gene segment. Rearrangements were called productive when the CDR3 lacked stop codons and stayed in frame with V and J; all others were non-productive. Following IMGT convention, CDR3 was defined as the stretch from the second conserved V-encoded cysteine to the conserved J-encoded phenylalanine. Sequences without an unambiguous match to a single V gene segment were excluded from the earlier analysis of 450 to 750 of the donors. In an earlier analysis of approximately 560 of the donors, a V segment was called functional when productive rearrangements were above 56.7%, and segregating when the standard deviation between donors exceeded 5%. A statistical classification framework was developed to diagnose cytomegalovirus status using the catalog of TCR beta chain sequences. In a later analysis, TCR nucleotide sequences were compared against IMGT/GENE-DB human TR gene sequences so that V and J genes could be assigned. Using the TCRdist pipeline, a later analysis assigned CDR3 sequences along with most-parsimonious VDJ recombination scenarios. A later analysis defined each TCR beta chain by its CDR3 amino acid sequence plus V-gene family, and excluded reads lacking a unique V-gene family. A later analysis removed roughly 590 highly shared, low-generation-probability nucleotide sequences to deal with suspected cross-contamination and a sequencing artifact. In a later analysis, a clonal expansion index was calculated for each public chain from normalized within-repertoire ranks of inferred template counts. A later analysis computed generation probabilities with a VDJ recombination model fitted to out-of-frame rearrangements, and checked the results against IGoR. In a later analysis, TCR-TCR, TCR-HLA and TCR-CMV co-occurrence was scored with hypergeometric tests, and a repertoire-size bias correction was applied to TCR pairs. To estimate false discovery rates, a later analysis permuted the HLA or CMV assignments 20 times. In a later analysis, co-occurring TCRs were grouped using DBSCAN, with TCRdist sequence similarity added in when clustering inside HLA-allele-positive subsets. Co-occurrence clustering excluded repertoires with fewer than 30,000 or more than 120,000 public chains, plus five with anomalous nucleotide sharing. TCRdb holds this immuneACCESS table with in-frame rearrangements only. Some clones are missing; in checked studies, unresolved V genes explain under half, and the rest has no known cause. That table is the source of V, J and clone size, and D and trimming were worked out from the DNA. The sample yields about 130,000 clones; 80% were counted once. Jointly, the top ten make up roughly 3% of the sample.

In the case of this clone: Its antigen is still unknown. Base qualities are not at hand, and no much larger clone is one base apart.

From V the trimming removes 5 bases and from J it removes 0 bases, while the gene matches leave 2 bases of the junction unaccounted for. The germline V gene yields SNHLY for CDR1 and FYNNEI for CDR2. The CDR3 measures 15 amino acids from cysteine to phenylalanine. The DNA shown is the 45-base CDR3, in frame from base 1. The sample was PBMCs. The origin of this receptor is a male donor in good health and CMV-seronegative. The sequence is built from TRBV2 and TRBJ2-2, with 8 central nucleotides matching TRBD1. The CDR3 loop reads CASSKDRANTGELFF. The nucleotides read TGTGCCAGCAGTAAGGACAGGGCGAACACCGGGGAGCTGTTTTTT. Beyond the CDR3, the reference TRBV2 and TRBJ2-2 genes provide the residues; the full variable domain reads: EPEVTQTPSHQVTQMGQEVILRCVPISNHLYFYWYRQILGQKVEFLVSFYNNEISEKSEIFDDQFSVERPDGSNFTLKIRSTKLEDSAMYFCASSKDRANTGELFFGEGSRLTVL.